These 6 T cell receptor beta chains originate from one sample sequenced in a study of cytomegalovirus exposure and HLA in healthy donors. Primers included in the PCR were 60 Vbeta and 13 Jbeta primers. Profiled with immunoSEQ multiplex PCR; TCRdb holds only in-frame clones, not every one. The sample contains roughly 77,000 clones, around two thirds of which appear only once. The sample was PBMCs. These receptors were taken from a woman in her forties or fifties in good health and CMV-seropositive.

The J gene is TRBJ1-2, the V gene TRBV7-6; D perhaps matches TRBD1 (5 bases). CDR1 and CDR2 (germline): SGHVS, FNYEAQ. The CDR3 totals 13 residues. Trimming shortened V by 5 bases and J by 4 bases, and 11 bases separated the two germline ends. CDR3 region: CASSPRQLYGYTF. The CDR3 nucleotides are TGTGCCAGCAGCCCAAGACAGCTCTATGGCTACACCTTC.

This chain connects TRBV27 to TRBJ2-7; TRBD2 is a possible D gene (6 bases). Trimming pared 5 bases from V and 3 bases from J, leaving 17 bases between. Germline V gives CDR1 MNHEY, CDR2 SMNVEV (reference sequence). The CDR3 sequence is 15 residues long. The CDR3 sequence: CASSDGTPGDYEQYF. CDR3 nucleotides: TGTGCCAGCAGTGACGGGACTCCGGGTGACTACGAGCAGTACTTC.

This chain uses TRBV19 with TRBJ2-1, with D perhaps TRBD2 (6 bases). V was pared by 5 bases and J by 4 bases, with 18 bases between. This CDR3 is 16 amino acids long. CDR1 is LNHDA and CDR2 is SQIVND in the germline V gene (reference sequence). The CDR3 bases are TGTGCCAGTAGTCCCCCTCGCGGGGACCTATACAATGAGCAGTTCTTC. This codes for CASSPPRGDLYNEQFF. Together with reference TRBV19 and TRBJ2-1, the CDR3 gives the full variable domain: DGGITQSPKYLFRKEGQNVTLSCEQNLNHDAMYWYRQDPGQGLRLIYYSQIVNDFQKGDIAEGYSVSREKKESFPLTVTSAQKNPTAFYLCASSPPRGDLYNEQFFGPGTRLTVL.

The chain combines TRBV11-2 with TRBJ1-2; D might be TRBD1 (6 bases). The CDR3 is made up of 17 amino acids. V shed 3 bases and J shed 4 bases, with 21 bases lying between them. Germline lookup yields CDR1 SGHAT and CDR2 FQNNGV. CDR3 nucleotide sequence: TGTGCCAGCAGCTTGAGCCCCTCGGACAGCGAATCCTATGGCTACACCTTC. This encodes CASSLSPSDSESYGYTF. Based on the CDR3 plus reference TRBV11-2 and TRBJ1-2, the full variable domain is EAGVAQSPRYKIIEKRQSVAFWCNPISGHATLYWYQQILGQGPKLLIQFQNNGVVDDSQLPKDRFSAERLKGVDSTLKIQPAKLEDSAVYLCASSLSPSDSESYGYTFGSGTRLTVV.

The chain uses TRBV6-5 and TRBJ1-1, with TRBD1 as a possible D gene (5 bases). This CDR3 has 15 amino acids. Trimming cost V 6 bases and J 6 bases, with 20 bases left between them. CDR1 is MNHEY, CDR2 SVGAGI, per germline. The CDR3 loop is CASSPGPQGGSEAFF. CDR3 nucleotide sequence: TGTGCCAGCAGCCCGGGTCCCCAGGGAGGGTCTGAAGCTTTCTTT.

The V gene is TRBV7-8, the J gene TRBJ1-2, with TRBD1 matching 11 bases. Germline V CDR1 and CDR2: SGHVS, FQNEAQ. This CDR3 comprises 15 residues. After removal of 4 bases from V and 4 bases from J, the junction contained 5 bases not matched to a gene. The CDR3 sequence: CASSSWDRGSYGYTF. The DNA of the CDR3 is TGTGCCAGCAGCTCTTGGGACAGGGGGAGCTATGGCTACACCTTC.